This T cell receptor beta chain was captured in a study of OX40 agonist ivuxolimab in advanced cancers. Overall study: Three patients got partial responses; one had hepatocellular carcinoma and two had cutaneous melanoma.

Profiled with immunoSEQ multiplex PCR; TCRdb holds only in-frame clones, not every one. Seen here are nearly 95,000 clones, around 94% observed once, and the top ten hold about 2.6%. Cycle 7 day 1, cycle 4 day 1, and baseline were the timepoints at which blood was sampled. The CDR3 length is 12 residues. The germline V and J ends were trimmed by 5 bases and 5 bases, with 7 bases remaining between them. Germline V gives CDR1 PRHDT, CDR2 FYEKMQ (reference sequence). The chain carries TRBV13 and TRBJ2-1; a weak D match, TRBD2 (6 bases). This clonotype originated in an adult with an advanced solid tumor such as melanoma, head and neck, liver or kidney cancer. This specimen was CD4+ or CD8+ T cells sorted from blood, taken in a trial of the OX40 agonist ivuxolimab. The CDR3 is CASSRGNNEQFF. Here the CDR3 DNA reads TGTGCCAGCAGCCGGGGGAACAATGAGCAGTTCTTC.